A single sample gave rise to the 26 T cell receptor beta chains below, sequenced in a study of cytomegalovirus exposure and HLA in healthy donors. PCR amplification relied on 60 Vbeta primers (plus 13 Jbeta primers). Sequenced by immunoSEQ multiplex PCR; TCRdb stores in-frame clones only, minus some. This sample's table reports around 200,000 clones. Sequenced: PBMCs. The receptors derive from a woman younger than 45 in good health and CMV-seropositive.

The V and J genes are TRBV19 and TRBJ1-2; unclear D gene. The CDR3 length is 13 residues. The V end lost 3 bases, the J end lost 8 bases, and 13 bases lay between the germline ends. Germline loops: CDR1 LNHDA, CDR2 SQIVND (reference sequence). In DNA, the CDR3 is TGTGCCAGTAGTATCGGACGGAGGAGAGGCTACACCTTC. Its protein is CASSIGRRRGYTF.

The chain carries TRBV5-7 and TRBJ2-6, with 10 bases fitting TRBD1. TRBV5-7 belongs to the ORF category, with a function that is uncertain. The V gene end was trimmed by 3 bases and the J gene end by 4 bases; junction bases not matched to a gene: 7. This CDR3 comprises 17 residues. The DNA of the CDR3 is TGTGCCAGCAGCTCCACCGGGACAGGGGAAGGGGCCAACGTCCTGACTTTC. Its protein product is CASSSTGTGEGANVLTF.

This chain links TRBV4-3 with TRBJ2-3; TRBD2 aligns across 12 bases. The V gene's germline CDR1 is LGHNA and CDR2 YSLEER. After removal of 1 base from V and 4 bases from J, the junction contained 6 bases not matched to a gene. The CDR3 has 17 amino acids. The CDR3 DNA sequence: TGCGCCAGCAGCCAAGCGGCTAGCGGGAGGGCTGCAGATACGCAGTATTTT. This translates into CASSQAASGRAADTQYF.

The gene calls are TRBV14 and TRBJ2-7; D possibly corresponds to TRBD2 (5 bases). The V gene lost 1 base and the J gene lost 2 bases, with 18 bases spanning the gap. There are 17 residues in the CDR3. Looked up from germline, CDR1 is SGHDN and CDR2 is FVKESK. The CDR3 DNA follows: TGTGCCAGCAGCCAAGGACGGACTCTGTTCGTGGCCTACGAGCAGTACTTC. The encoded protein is CASSQGRTLFVAYEQYF.

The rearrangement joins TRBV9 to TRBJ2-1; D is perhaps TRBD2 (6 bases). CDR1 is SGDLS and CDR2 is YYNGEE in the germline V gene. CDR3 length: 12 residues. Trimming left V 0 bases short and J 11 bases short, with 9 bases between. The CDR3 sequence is CASSVGGNKQFF. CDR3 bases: TGTGCCAGCAGCGTAGGCGGGAATAAGCAGTTCTTC.

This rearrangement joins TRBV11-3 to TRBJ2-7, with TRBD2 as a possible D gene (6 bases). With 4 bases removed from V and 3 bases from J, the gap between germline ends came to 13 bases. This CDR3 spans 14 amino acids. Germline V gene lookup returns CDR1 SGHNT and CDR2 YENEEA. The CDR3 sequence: CASSSSSANYEQYF. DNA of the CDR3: TGTGCCAGCAGCTCCTCTAGCGCAAACTACGAGCAGTACTTC. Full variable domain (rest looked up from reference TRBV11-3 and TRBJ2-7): EAGVVQSPRYKIIEKKQPVAFWCNPISGHNTLYWYLQNLGQGPELLIRYENEEAVDDSQLPKDRFSAERLKGVDSTLKIQPAELGDSAVYLCASSSSSANYEQYFGPGTRLTVT.

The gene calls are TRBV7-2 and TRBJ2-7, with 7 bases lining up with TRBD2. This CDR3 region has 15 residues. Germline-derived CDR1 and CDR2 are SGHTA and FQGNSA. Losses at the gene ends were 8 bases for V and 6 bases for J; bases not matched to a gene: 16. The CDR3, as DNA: TGTGCCAGCGGGGGGAGGGGCGGGGTATGGAGCGAGCAGTACTTC. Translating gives CASGGRGGVWSEQYF.

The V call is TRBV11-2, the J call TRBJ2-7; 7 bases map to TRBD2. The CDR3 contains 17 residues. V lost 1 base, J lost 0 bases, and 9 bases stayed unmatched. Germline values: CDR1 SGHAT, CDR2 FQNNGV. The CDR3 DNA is TGTGCCAGCAGCTTAGTCCGTGTGGGGGGGGTCTCCTACGAGCAGTACTTC. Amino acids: CASSLVRVGGVSYEQYF.

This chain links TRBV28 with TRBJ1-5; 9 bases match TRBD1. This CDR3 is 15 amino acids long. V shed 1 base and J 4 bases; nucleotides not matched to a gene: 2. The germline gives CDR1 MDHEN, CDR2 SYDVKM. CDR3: CASSLSGTGNQPQHF. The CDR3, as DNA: TGTGCCAGCAGTTTATCTGGGACAGGGAATCAGCCCCAGCATTTT.

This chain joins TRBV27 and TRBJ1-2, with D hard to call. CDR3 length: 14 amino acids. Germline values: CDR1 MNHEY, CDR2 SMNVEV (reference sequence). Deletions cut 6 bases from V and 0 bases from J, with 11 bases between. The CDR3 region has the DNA TGTGCCAGCAGGACCTCGGGGTCTAACTATGGCTACACCTTC. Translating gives CASRTSGSNYGYTF.

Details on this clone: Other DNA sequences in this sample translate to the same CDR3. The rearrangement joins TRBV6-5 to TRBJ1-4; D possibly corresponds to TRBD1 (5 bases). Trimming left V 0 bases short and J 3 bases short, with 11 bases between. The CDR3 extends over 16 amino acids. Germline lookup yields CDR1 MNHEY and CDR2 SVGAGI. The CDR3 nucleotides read TGTGCCAGCAGTTACTCGGGGGGGATGTCTAATGAAAAACTGTTTTTT. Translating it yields CASSYSGGMSNEKLFF.

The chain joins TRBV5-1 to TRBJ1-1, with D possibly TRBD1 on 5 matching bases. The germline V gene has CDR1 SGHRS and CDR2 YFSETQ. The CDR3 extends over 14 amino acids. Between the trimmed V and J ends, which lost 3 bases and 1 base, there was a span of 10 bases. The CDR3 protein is CASSSQTANTEAFF. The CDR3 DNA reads TGCGCCAGCAGCTCCCAGACAGCGAACACTGAAGCTTTCTTT.

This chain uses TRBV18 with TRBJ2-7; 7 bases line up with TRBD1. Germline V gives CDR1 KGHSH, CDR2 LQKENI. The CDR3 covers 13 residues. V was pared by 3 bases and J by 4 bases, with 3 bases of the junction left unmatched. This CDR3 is CASSPGTDYEQYF. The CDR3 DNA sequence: TGTGCCAGCTCACCCGGGACAGATTACGAGCAGTACTTC.

In DNA, the CDR3 is TGTGCCAGCAGCGTAGCTTTCTCTGACACCATATATTTT. Protein sequence: CASSVAFSDTIYF. The chain recombines TRBV9 with TRBJ1-3; D unresolved. Between the trimmed V and J ends, which lost 0 bases and 8 bases, there was a span of 9 bases. The germline V gene encodes CDR1 SGDLS and CDR2 YYNGEE. This CDR3 spans 13 amino acids.

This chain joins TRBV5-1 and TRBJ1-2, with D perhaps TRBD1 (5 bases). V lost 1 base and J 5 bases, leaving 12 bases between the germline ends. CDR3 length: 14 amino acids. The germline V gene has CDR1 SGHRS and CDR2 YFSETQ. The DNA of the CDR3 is TGCGCCAGCAGCTTGCAGGGTGAACGGTATGGCTACACCTTC. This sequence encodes CASSLQGERYGYTF. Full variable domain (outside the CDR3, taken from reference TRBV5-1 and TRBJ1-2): KAGVTQTPRYLIKTRGQQVTLSCSPISGHRSVSWYQQTPGQGLQFLFEYFSETQRNKGNFPGRFSGRQFSNSRSEMNVSTLELGDSALYLCASSLQGERYGYTFGSGTRLTVV.

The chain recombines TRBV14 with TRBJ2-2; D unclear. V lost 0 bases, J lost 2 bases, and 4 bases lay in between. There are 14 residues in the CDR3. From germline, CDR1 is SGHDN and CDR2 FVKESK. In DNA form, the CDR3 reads TGTGCCAGCAGCCAAGATCTCAACACCGGGGAGCTGTTTTTT. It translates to CASSQDLNTGELFF.

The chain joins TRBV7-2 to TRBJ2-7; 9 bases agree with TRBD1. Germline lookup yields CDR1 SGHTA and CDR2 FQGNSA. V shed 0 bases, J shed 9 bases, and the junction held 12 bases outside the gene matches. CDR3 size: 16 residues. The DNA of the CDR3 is TGTGCCAGCAGCTTAGCGGGGACAGGGACCCGCAATACGCAGTACTTC. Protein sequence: CASSLAGTGTRNTQYF. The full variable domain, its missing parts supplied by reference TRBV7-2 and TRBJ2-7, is GAGVSQSPSNKVTEKGKDVELRCDPISGHTALYWYRQSLGQGLEFLIYFQGNSAPDKSGLPSDRFSAERTGGSVSTLTIQRTQQEDSAVYLCASSLAGTGTRNTQYFGPGTRLTVT.

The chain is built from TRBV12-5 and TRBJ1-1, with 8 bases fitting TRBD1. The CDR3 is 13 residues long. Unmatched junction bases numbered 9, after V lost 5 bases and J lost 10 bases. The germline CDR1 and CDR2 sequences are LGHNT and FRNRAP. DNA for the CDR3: TGTGCTAGTGGTGCTCCTGGGACAGGTGGAGCTTTCTTT. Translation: CASGAPGTGGAFF.

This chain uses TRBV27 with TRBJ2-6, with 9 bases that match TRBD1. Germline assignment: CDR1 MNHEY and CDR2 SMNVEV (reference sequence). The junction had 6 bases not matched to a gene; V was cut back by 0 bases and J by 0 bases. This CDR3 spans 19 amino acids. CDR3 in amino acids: CASSLSGQGGYSGANVLTF. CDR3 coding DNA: TGTGCCAGCAGTTTATCGGGACAGGGAGGTTACTCTGGGGCCAACGTCCTGACTTTC.

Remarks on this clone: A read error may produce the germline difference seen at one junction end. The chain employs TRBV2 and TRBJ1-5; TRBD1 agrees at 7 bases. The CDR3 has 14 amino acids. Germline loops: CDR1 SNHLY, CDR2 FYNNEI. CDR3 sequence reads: CASSEVTGAQPQHF. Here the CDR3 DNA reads TGTGCCAGCAGCGAAGTCACAGGGGCCCAGCCCCAGCATTTT. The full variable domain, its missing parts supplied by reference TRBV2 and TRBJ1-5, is EPEVTQTPSHQVTQMGQEVILRCVPISNHLYFYWYRQILGQKVEFLVSFYNNEISEKSEIFDDQFSVERPDGSNFTLKIRSTKLEDSAMYFCASSEVTGAQPQHFGDGTRLSIL.

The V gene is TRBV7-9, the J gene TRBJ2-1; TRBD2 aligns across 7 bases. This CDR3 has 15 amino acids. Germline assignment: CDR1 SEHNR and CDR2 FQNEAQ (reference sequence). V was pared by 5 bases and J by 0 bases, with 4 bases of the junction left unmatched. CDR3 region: CASSPWTSSYNEQFF. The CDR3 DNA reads TGTGCCAGCAGCCCTTGGACTAGCTCCTACAATGAGCAGTTCTTC.

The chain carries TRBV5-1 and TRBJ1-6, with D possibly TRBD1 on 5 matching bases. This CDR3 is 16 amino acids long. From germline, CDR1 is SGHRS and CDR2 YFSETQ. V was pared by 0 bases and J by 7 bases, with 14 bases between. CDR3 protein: CASSLVFQGWNSPLHF. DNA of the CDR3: TGCGCCAGCAGCTTGGTTTTCCAGGGTTGGAATTCACCCCTCCACTTT.

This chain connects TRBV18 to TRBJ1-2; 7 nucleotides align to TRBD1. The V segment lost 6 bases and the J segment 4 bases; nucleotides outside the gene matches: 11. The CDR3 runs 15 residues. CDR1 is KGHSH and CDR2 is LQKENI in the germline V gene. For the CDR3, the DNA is TGTGCCAGCTCTCAAGGACAGGTCCAGGGCTATGGCTACACCTTC. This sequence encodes CASSQGQVQGYGYTF.

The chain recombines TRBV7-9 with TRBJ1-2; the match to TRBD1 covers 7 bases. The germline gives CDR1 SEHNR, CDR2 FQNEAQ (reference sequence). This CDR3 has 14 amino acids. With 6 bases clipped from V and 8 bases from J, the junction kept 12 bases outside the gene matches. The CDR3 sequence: CASRDNRGREGYTF. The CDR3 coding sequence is TGTGCCAGCAGAGATAACAGGGGCCGAGAGGGCTACACCTTC.

The CDR3 loop is CASSLGTGEQYF. CDR3 DNA: TGTGCCAGCAGTTTAGGGACAGGGGAGCAGTACTTC. The V and J genes are TRBV28 and TRBJ2-7; 9 bases line up with TRBD1. After removal of 2 bases from V and 7 bases from J, the junction contained 0 bases not matched to a gene. Germline loops: CDR1 MDHEN, CDR2 SYDVKM. The CDR3 covers 12 residues. Looking up the rest from reference TRBV28 and TRBJ2-7 gives the full variable domain: DVKVTQSSRYLVKRTGEKVFLECVQDMDHENMFWYRQDPGLGLRLIYFSYDVKMKEKGDIPEGYSVSREKKERFSLILESASTNQTSMYLCASSLGTGEQYFGPGTRLTVT.

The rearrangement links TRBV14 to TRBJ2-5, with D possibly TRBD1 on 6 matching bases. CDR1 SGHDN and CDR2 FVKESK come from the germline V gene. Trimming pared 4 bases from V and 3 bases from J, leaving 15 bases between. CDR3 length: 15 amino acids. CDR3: CASSPWDTPKETQYF. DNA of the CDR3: TGTGCCAGCAGCCCATGGGACACTCCAAAAGAGACCCAGTACTTC.